This is a list of T cell receptor beta chains from one sample in a study of blood T cell repertoires in COVID-19. Sequencing was performed with immunoSEQ multiplex PCR; in TCRdb, only in-frame clones are kept and a portion is missing. The data hold 95,000 to 120,000 clones, with around 83% observed a single time. Source material: peripheral blood. The source is a woman between 65 and 79 years old with acute or convalescent COVID-19. Each CDR3 is given with its conserved first and last residue. Each record gives: J gene, clone size, D gene, V gene, CDR3 protein, CDR3 DNA. D genes are given only for firm matches. Where a row states a size, it is once, few, many or the class of an expanded clone; other rows omit it.

TRBJ1-1	NA	NA	TRBV15	CATSRGATPGADEAFF	TGTGCCACCAGCAGAGGCGCAACCCCAGGGGCAGATGAAGCTTTCTTT
TRBJ1-2	NA	NA	TRBV6-4	CASSERPDGRGGYTF	TGTGCCAGCAGTGAACGACCGGACGGGCGGGGTGGCTACACCTTC
TRBJ1-5	NA	TRBD1	TRBV10-3	CATGQGYSNQPQHF	TGTGCCACGGGACAGGGGTATAGCAATCAGCCCCAGCATTTT
TRBJ2-1	NA	NA	TRBV5-1	CASSLVPTANEQFF	TGCGCCAGCAGCTTGGTTCCCACAGCAAATGAGCAGTTCTTC
TRBJ2-1	once	NA	TRBV28	CASSFPGNGNEQFF	TGTGCCAGCAGTTTTCCAGGGAATGGCAATGAGCAGTTCTTC
TRBJ1-3	NA	NA	TRBV5-5	CASSSRAGNTIYF	TGTGCCAGCAGCTCCAGGGCTGGAAACACCATATATTTT
TRBJ2-2	NA	TRBD2	TRBV5-4	CASSLEFLAGGRTGELFF	TGTGCCAGCAGTCTCGAGTTCCTAGCGGGGGGGCGAACCGGGGAGCTGTTTTTT
TRBJ1-4	few	NA	TRBV4-1	CASSQVGAAMTNEKLFF	TGCGCCAGCAGCCAAGTAGGGGCGGCGATGACTAATGAAAAACTGTTTTTT
TRBJ2-5	NA	TRBD2	TRBV5-6	CASSPGTRGAETQYF	TGTGCCAGCAGCCCAGGGACTAGGGGGGCAGAGACCCAGTACTTC
TRBJ1-6	NA	NA	TRBV7-6	CASSLDRILYSPLHF	TGTGCCAGCAGCTTAGACAGGATTCTCTATTCACCCCTCCACTTT
TRBJ1-6	NA	TRBD1	TRBV11-2	CASSLGDRGYSPLHF	TGTGCCAGCAGCTTGGGGGACAGGGGATATTCACCCCTCCACTTT
TRBJ1-3	NA	NA	TRBV5-1	CASSYDRGNTIYF	TGCGCCAGCAGCTACGACAGGGGAAACACCATATATTTT
TRBJ2-7	NA	NA	TRBV11-1	CASSLGALFEQYF	TGTGCCAGCAGCTTAGGGGCCCTTTTCGAGCAGTACTTC
TRBJ1-5	NA	TRBD1	TRBV28	CASTITGGQGNQPQHF	TGTGCCAGCACCATCACAGGGGGCCAAGGCAATCAGCCCCAGCATTTT
TRBJ1-2	NA	TRBD1	TRBV13	CASNGQDDYGYTF	TGTGCCAGCAACGGACAGGACGACTATGGCTACACCTTC
TRBJ1-3	once	NA	TRBV7-9	CASSPGTNSGNTIYF	TGTGCCAGCAGCCCTGGGACAAACTCTGGAAACACCATATATTTT
TRBJ2-2	NA	TRBD1	TRBV7-2	CASSSQGASGELFF	TGTGCCAGCAGCTCACAGGGGGCTTCGGGGGAGCTGTTTTTT
TRBJ2-7	NA	TRBD1	TRBV6-5	CASRDSGQGLYEQYF	TGTGCCAGCAGAGACTCGGGACAGGGTTTGTACGAGCAGTACTTC
TRBJ2-7	NA	TRBD2	TRBV27	CASSFTGTGRTSGHSYEQYF	TGTGCCAGCAGTTTCACAGGGACAGGGCGGACTAGCGGGCACTCCTACGAGCAGTACTTC
TRBJ1-1	NA	NA	TRBV3-1/TRBV3-2	CASTKKTVTEAFF	TGTGCCAGCACCAAGAAAACGGTCACTGAAGCTTTCTTT
TRBJ2-7	once	TRBD1	TRBV27	CASSHRDRGNEQYF	TGTGCCAGCAGTCATCGGGACAGGGGAAACGAGCAGTACTTC
TRBJ1-2	NA	TRBD1	TRBV29-1	CSVEQGASDYGYTF	TGCAGCGTTGAACAGGGGGCTTCAGACTATGGCTACACCTTC
TRBJ2-4	NA	NA	TRBV7-9	CASSLARTRDDIQYF	TGTGCCAGCAGCTTAGCAAGGACGAGGGATGACATTCAGTACTTC
TRBJ2-1	NA	TRBD2	TRBV19	CASSPLTSGGTNEQFF	TGTGCCAGTAGTCCACTGACTAGCGGGGGTACCAATGAGCAGTTCTTC
TRBJ1-1	NA	NA	TRBV28	CASSTQGRGEAFF	TGTGCCAGCAGCACACAGGGACGTGGTGAAGCTTTCTTT
TRBJ2-3	NA	NA	TRBV7-9	CASSLESSTGTQYF	TGTGCCAGCAGCTTAGAAAGCTCAACAGGCACGCAGTATTTT
TRBJ1-2	few	NA	TRBV28	CASSPRSHNYGYTF	TGTGCCAGCAGTCCCAGGTCTCATAACTATGGCTACACCTTC
TRBJ2-2	NA	NA	TRBV19	CASSRKRPGNTGELFF	TGTGCCAGTAGTAGGAAACGTCCGGGGAACACCGGGGAGCTGTTTTTT
TRBJ2-1	NA	TRBD2	TRBV11-2	CASRSQGASGGTYNEQFF	TGTGCCAGCAGGTCCCAAGGGGCTAGCGGGGGGACCTACAATGAGCAGTTCTTC
TRBJ1-5	NA	NA	TRBV2	CASTDTGSNQPQHF	TGTGCCAGCACCGATACAGGGAGCAATCAGCCCCAGCATTTT
TRBJ2-1	few	TRBD2	TRBV4-1	CASSQDEVAGGYNEQFF	TGCGCCAGCAGCCAAGATGAAGTAGCGGGAGGGTACAATGAGCAGTTCTTC
TRBJ2-1	NA	NA	TRBV7-2	CASSLIRAYNEQFF	TGTGCCAGCAGTCTCATCAGGGCTTACAATGAGCAGTTCTTC
TRBJ1-6	NA	TRBD1	TRBV28	CASSSPGQGQKSSYNSPLHF	TGTGCCAGCAGTTCACCGGGACAGGGTCAAAAGAGCTCCTATAATTCACCCCTCCACTTT
TRBJ2-2	NA	TRBD1	TRBV15	CATSRGRPGQGAIGELFF	TGTGCCACCAGCAGAGGCCGTCCGGGACAGGGGGCTATCGGGGAGCTGTTTTTT
TRBJ2-1	NA	TRBD2	TRBV27	CASSSTGTTINNEQFF	TGTGCCAGCAGCTCAACCGGGACTACGATAAACAATGAGCAGTTCTTC
TRBJ1-2	NA	TRBD1	TRBV19	CASSIRQGGGYTF	TGTGCCAGTAGTATAAGACAGGGAGGTGGCTACACCTTC
TRBJ1-1	NA	TRBD1	TRBV5-1	CASRRMGQGSAEAFF	TGCGCCAGCAGACGGATGGGACAGGGGTCGGCTGAAGCTTTCTTT
TRBJ2-5	NA	TRBD2	TRBV5-4	CASSGERGNKETQYF	TGTGCCAGCAGCGGGGAGCGGGGGAATAAAGAGACCCAGTACTTC
TRBJ1-5	NA	NA	TRBV2	CASSDREGQPQHF	TGTGCCAGCAGTGATCGGGAAGGGCAGCCCCAGCATTTT
TRBJ2-1	few	NA	TRBV28	CASSPQGRVKNEQFF	TGTGCCAGCAGTCCACAGGGTAGGGTGAAGAATGAGCAGTTCTTC
TRBJ1-3	NA	NA	TRBV18	CASSPSWGRASGNTIYF	TGTGCCAGCTCACCATCGTGGGGGAGGGCCTCTGGAAACACCATATATTTT
TRBJ2-5	NA	TRBD2	TRBV12-5	CASGLVERGGRGETQYF	TGTGCTAGTGGTTTGGTAGAGCGGGGGGGCCGAGGGGAGACCCAGTACTTC
TRBJ2-1	NA	TRBD2	TRBV28	CASRQLAGGHGSYNEQFF	TGTGCCAGCAGACAGCTAGCGGGGGGGCACGGCTCTTACAATGAGCAGTTCTTC
TRBJ2-3	NA	NA	TRBV24-1	CATSDGARSTGTDTQYF	TGTGCCACCAGTGATGGGGCTAGATCTACAGGCACAGATACGCAGTATTTT
TRBJ2-3	NA	NA	TRBV4-1	CASSSQGFGTDTQYF	TGCGCCAGCAGCTCGCAGGGTTTTGGCACAGATACGCAGTATTTT
TRBJ1-3	NA	NA	TRBV7-8	CASSLLGGSGNTIYF	TGTGCCAGCAGCTTGTTAGGGGGCTCTGGAAACACCATATATTTT